Here is one TCR beta chain with its context. The antigen remains unidentified. The data were taken from a study of CD8 T cells in Susac syndrome. The wider study: Patients with Susac syndrome were therapy-naive, on corticosteroids, or on intravenous immunoglobulin alone at blood draw.

CDR3 size: 17 residues. J lost 6 bases, V lost 2 bases, and 9 bases had no gene match. Germline V gives CDR1 MRHNA, CDR2 SNTAGT. Findings and limits, study-wide: A relatively small number of individuals underwent TCR sequencing and HLA analysis.

TEMRA cells were enriched by FACS, and CD4+ and CD8+ T cells were negatively isolated. Reverse transcription of about 0.45 to 1 ug RNA was performed with random hexamers. Across 54 Vbeta and 13 Jbeta, immunoSEQ multiplex PCR amplified TCR beta CDR3. TCRdb fed the immunoSEQ multiplex PCR reads into MiXCR, producing one record per CDR3 protein. The sample includes 100,000 to 150,000 distinct CDR3 sequences, around 94% of them seen just once. This chain connects TRBV6-4 to TRBJ2-2; 10 bases are a match to TRBD1. Sequencing input: CD8+ T cells from PBMCs. This TCR came from a human donor with Susac syndrome. The CDR3, as DNA: TGTGCCAGCAGTGACGGTCTGGAGACAGGGGGCTCCGGGGAGCTGTTTTTT. This translates into CASSDGLETGGSGELFF.